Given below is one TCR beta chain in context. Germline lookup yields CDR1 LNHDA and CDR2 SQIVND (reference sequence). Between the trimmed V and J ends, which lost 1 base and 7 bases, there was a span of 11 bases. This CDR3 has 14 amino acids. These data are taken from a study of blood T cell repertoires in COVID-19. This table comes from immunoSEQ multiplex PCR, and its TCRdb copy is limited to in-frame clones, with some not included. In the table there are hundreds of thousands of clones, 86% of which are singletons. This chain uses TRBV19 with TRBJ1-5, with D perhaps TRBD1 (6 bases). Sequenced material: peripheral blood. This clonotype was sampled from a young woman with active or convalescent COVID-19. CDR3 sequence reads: CASSIGTARQPQHF. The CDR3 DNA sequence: TGTGCCAGTAGTATAGGGACAGCCCGGCAGCCCCAGCATTTT. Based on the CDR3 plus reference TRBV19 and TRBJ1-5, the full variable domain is DGGITQSPKYLFRKEGQNVTLSCEQNLNHDAMYWYRQDPGQGLRLIYYSQIVNDFQKGDIAEGYSVSREKKESFPLTVTSAQKNPTAFYLCASSIGTARQPQHFGDGTRLSIL.